Described below is a single TCR beta chain sequence and its context. Participants were aged roughly 18 to 90 years, lived in 24 US areas, and enrolled virtually. Two negative PCRs, clearance, or symptom resolution were required of recovered Cohort 3 donors. This CDR3 has 13 residues. J lost 5 bases, V lost 6 bases, and 3 bases had no gene match. The germline V gene has CDR1 MNHEY and CDR2 SVGEGT. This sample stems from a study of blood T cell repertoires in COVID-19. Study as a whole: The cDNA or gDNA used as material had been derived from T cells, B-cell-depleted T cells, or PBMCs.

Per the study methods: Nucleated cell number was recorded as an estimate derived from reference gene primer amplification. Assay used: immunoSEQ multiplex PCR; TCRdb lists only in-frame clones, some missing. V and J calls and clone size are given by that table; D and trimming were obtained from the DNA. The sample gives about 350,000 clones, about 87% of which show up once; 5.3% is in the top ten. The receptor's source is a woman aged 25 to 39 who had recovered from COVID-19. The rearrangement uses TRBV6-2 or TRBV6-3 and TRBJ2-2; 7 bases agree with TRBD1. Sequenced material: PBMCs or T cells enriched from blood (not recorded which). CDR3 in DNA: TGTGCCAGCAGCCCACAGGGGACCGGGGAGCTGTTTTTT. It is translated as CASSPQGTGELFF.